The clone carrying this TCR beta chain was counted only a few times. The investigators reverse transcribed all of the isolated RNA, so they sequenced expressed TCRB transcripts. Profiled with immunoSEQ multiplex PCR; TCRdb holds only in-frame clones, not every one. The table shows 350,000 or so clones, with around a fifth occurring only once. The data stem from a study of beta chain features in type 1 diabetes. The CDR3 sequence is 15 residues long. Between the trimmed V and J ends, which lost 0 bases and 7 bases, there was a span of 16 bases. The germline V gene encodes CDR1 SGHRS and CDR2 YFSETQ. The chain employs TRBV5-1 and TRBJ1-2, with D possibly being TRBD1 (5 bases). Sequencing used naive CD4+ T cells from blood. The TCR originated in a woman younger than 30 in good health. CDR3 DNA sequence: TGCGCCAGCAGCTTGGCCCTGGCGAGGACATCTGGCTACACCTTC. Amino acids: CASSLALARTSGYTF. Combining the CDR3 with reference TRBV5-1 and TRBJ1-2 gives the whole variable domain KAGVTQTPRYLIKTRGQQVTLSCSPISGHRSVSWYQQTPGQGLQFLFEYFSETQRNKGNFPGRFSGRQFSNSRSEMNVSTLELGDSALYLCASSLALARTSGYTFGSGTRLTVV.